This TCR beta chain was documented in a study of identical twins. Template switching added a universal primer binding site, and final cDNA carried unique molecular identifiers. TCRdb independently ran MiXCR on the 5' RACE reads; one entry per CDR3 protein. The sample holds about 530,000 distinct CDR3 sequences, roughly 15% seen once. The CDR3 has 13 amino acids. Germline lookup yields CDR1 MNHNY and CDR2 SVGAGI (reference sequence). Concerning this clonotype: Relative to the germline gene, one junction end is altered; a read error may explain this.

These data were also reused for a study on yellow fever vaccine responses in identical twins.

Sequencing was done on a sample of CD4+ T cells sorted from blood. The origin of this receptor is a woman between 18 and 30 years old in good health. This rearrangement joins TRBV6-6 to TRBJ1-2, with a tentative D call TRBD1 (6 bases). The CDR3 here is CAATGGQNYGYTF. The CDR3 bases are TGTGCCGCGACGGGGGGACAAAACTATGGCTACACCTTT.